The 5 T cell receptor beta chains listed next were all sequenced from one sample in a study of T cells in Graves' hyperthyroidism and ophthalmopathy. Amplification of TCR beta CDR3 regions used RNA as the template. The study used the HTBI primer set for a first-round RT-PCR of the TCR CDR3. TCRdb reprocessed the multiplex PCR reads with MiXCR, giving one entry per CDR3 protein. The repertoire holds roughly 400,000 distinct CDR3 sequences, with around 16% as singletons. Sequencing input: blood. These receptors were collected from a woman in her late teens or twenties with Graves' hyperthyroidism that later progressed to Graves' ophthalmopathy.

This clonotype was seen a handful of times. The rearrangement uses TRBV5-6 and TRBJ1-6, with D possibly matching TRBD1 (5 bases). CDR1 and CDR2 from the germline V gene are SGHDT and YYEEEE. The V end was cut by 3 bases, the J end by 10 bases, with 20 bases between. The CDR3 runs 16 residues. Written as DNA, the CDR3 is TGTGCCAGCAGCTCGGGGGGGGTCAGGGCCGGATCACCCCTCCACTTT. This encodes CASSSGGVRAGSPLHF.

Many counts were recorded for this clonotype. The V and J genes are TRBV24-1 and TRBJ2-7, with TRBD1 matching 8 bases. Germline V gene lookup returns CDR1 KGHDR and CDR2 SFDVKD. J lost 5 bases, V lost 3 bases, and 11 bases had no gene match. The CDR3 runs 16 residues. The CDR3 nucleotides read TGTGCCACCAGTGATCCCGCCGGGACAGGAGACAACGAGCAGTACTTC. It translates to CATSDPAGTGDNEQYF.

This clonotype was observed many times. This chain uses TRBV2 with TRBJ2-7; D is perhaps TRBD1 (6 bases). CDR1 and CDR2 from the germline V gene are SNHLY and FYNNEI. The CDR3 sequence is 14 residues long. With 7 bases removed from V and 0 bases from J, the gap between germline ends came to 13 bases. This CDR3 is CASTATGVSYEQYF. In DNA form, the CDR3 reads TGTGCCAGCACCGCGACAGGCGTCTCCTACGAGCAGTACTTC.

This rearrangement joins TRBV27 to TRBJ1-5; TRBD1 might be the D (6 bases). CDR3 length: 17 residues. V lost 4 bases and J 1 base, leaving 17 bases between the germline ends. Germline CDR1 and CDR2: MNHEY and SMNVEV (reference sequence). The CDR3 loop reads CASSSSRGLRSNQPQHF. CDR3 bases: TGTGCCAGCAGTTCTAGCAGGGGTTTGAGGAGCAATCAGCCCCAGCATTTT.

This clonotype was observed at least ten times. The chain uses TRBV7-2 and TRBJ2-5, with TRBD1 matching 7 bases. J was trimmed by 4 bases and V by 5 bases; bases with no gene match: 13. CDR3 length equals 16 residues. CDR1 and CDR2 from the germline V gene are SGHTA and FQGNSA. Here the CDR3 reads CASSRRQGGLGETQYF. In DNA form, the CDR3 reads TGTGCCAGCAGCCGTAGACAGGGTGGATTAGGAGAGACCCAGTACTTC.